The sequence of this T cell receptor beta chain was determined in a study of a mutant IDH1 vaccine in newly diagnosed glioma. To note about this clone: What it binds is unknown.

Using immunoSEQ multiplex PCR, the repertoire was profiled, and TCRdb retains in-frame clones only, with some absent. The sample yields 9,500 to 12,000 clones, approximately 88% seen once. The sample's time point: week 23, last vaccination. Vaccine doses each comprised 300 ug of mutant IDH1 20-mer peptide, with topical imiquimod. V lost 5 bases to trimming and J lost 2 bases; unmatched junction nucleotides: 6. The CDR3 contains 15 residues. The germline CDR1 and CDR2 sequences are LNHNV and YYDKDF (reference sequence). Here the sequenced sample was PBMCs, taken from a glioma patient whose treatment included an IDH1 peptide vaccine. The chain employs TRBV15 and TRBJ2-1, with 7 positions matching TRBD1. The receptor was derived from a woman aged 40 to 50 with glioma. Some clones in this sample may be carry-over from other donors' samples. In DNA, the CDR3 is TGTGCCACCAGCGGGAGACAGGGTACCTACAATGAGCAGTTCTTC. This gives the protein CATSGRQGTYNEQFF.